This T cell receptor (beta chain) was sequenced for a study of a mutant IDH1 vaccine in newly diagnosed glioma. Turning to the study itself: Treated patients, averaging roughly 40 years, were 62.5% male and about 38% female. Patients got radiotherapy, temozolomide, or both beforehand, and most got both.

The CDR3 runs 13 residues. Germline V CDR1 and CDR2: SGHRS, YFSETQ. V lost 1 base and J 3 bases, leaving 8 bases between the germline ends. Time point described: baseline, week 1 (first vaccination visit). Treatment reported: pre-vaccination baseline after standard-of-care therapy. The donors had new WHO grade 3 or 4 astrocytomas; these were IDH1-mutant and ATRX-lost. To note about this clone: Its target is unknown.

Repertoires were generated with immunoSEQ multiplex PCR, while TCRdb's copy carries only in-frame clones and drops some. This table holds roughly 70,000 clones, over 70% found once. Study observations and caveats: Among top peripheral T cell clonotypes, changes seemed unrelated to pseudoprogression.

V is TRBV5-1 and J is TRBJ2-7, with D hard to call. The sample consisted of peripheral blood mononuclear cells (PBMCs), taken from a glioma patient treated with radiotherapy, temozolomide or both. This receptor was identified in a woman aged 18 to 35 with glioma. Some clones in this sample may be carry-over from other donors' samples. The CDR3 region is CASSLKVGYEQYF. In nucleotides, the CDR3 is TGCGCCAGCAGCTTGAAGGTCGGCTACGAGCAGTACTTC.